These 10 T cell receptor beta chains share one sample of origin, sequenced in a study of cytomegalovirus exposure and HLA in healthy donors. It was with 60 Vbeta and 13 Jbeta primers that the PCR ran. The repertoire was sequenced with immunoSEQ multiplex PCR; TCRdb's copy has only in-frame clones and lacks some. This repertoire shows over 100,000 clones, 79% found once; its top ten account for 2.5% to 3%. Sequenced input: PBMCs. All receptors derive from a woman between 18 and 29 years old in good health and CMV-seropositive.

The rearrangement links TRBV7-2 to TRBJ1-1; 8 nucleotides match TRBD1. With V trimmed by 2 bases and J by 5 bases, 7 bases remained unmatched. Germline CDR1 and CDR2: SGHTA and FQGNSA. This CDR3 is 15 amino acids long. The DNA for the CDR3 is TGTGCCAGCAGCTTACAGGGGGCGCGGCCGACTGAAGCTTTCTTT. It translates to CASSLQGARPTEAFF.

The J gene is TRBJ2-4, the V gene TRBV25-1; 10 positions match TRBD1. V trimming: 3 bases; J trimming: 6 bases; junction bases outside the gene matches: 8. The CDR3 is made up of 16 amino acids. Germline V gives CDR1 MGHDK, CDR2 SYGVNS. The CDR3 here is CASSEPGQGNRNIQYF. The CDR3 DNA reads as TGTGCCAGCAGTGAGCCGGGACAGGGGAACAGAAACATTCAGTACTTC.

This chain connects TRBV5-6 to TRBJ2-7; possible D gene TRBD1, 6 bases. Per germline, CDR1 SGHDT and CDR2 YYEEEE. The CDR3 totals 13 residues. V was trimmed by 9 bases and J by 3 bases, leaving 16 bases between them. DNA of the CDR3: TGTGCCATCACTATCGGACAGCACTACGAGCAGTACTTC. Protein sequence: CAITIGQHYEQYF.

In the case of this clone: A junction boundary mismatches the germline segment, possibly from a read error. The genes are TRBV30 and TRBJ2-7, with 14 bases aligning to TRBD2. This CDR3 comprises 14 residues. Germline V gene sequence: CDR1 GTSNPN, CDR2 SVGIG (reference sequence). CDR3 bases: TGTGCCGGGAGGGGACTAGCGGGAGTGGGAGAGCAGTACTTC. Translation gives CAGRGLAGVGEQYF.

This chain connects TRBV27 to TRBJ1-2; unclear D gene. With 0 bases removed from V and 8 bases from J, the gap between germline ends came to 10 bases. The CDR3 runs to 13 residues. Germline-derived CDR1 and CDR2 are MNHEY and SMNVEV (reference sequence). The DNA of the CDR3 is TGTGCCAGCAGTTTATCGAGGGTAGAGGGCTACACCTTC. It encodes CASSLSRVEGYTF.

V and J are TRBV5-5 and TRBJ2-3, with 9 bases matching TRBD2. The CDR3 is made up of 15 amino acids. Unmatched junction bases numbered 8, after V lost 6 bases and J lost 3 bases. Germline lookup yields CDR1 SGHKS and CDR2 YYEKEE (reference sequence). The CDR3 region has the DNA TGTGCCAGCATTAAAAGCGGGAGGATAACAGATACGCAGTATTTT. This codes for CASIKSGRITDTQYF.

The rearrangement links TRBV12-5 to TRBJ1-4; possibly TRBD1 for D (5 bases). The CDR3 has 15 residues. V lost 3 bases, J lost 7 bases, and 15 bases lay in between. Per the germline V gene, CDR1 is LGHNT and CDR2 is FRNRAP. The CDR3 sequence is CASGFQSERGEKLFF. CDR3 coding DNA: TGTGCTAGTGGTTTTCAGTCTGAAAGGGGTGAAAAACTGTTTTTT.

V and J are TRBV11-2 and TRBJ2-7, with 10 bases identical to TRBD2. V gave up 2 bases and J gave up 0 bases; unmatched junction bases: 1. CDR3 length: 15 residues. The germline gives CDR1 SGHAT, CDR2 FQNNGV. This CDR3 reads CASSLLAGDSYEQYF. CDR3 bases: TGTGCCAGCAGCTTACTAGCGGGAGACTCCTACGAGCAGTACTTC.

Comment on this clone: A read error may produce the germline difference seen at one junction end. This sequence joins TRBV7-7 and TRBJ2-5; TRBD1 is a possible D gene (6 bases). The CDR3 spans 15 residues. Germline V gene sequence: CDR1 SSHAT, CDR2 FNYEAQ (reference sequence). The CDR3 here is CASSHLEQGSETQYF. The CDR3 coding sequence is TGTGCTAGCAGCCATCTAGAACAGGGATCGGAGACCCAGTACTTC.

The chain employs TRBV2 and TRBJ1-1; D is perhaps TRBD1 (5 bases). CDR3 length equals 14 residues. Trimming stripped 4 bases from V and 1 base from J, with 10 bases between. Germline CDR1 and CDR2: SNHLY and FYNNEI. The CDR3 nucleotides are TGTGCCAGCAGTGGACAGAGTCAGAACACTGAAGCTTTCTTT. This encodes CASSGQSQNTEAFF.